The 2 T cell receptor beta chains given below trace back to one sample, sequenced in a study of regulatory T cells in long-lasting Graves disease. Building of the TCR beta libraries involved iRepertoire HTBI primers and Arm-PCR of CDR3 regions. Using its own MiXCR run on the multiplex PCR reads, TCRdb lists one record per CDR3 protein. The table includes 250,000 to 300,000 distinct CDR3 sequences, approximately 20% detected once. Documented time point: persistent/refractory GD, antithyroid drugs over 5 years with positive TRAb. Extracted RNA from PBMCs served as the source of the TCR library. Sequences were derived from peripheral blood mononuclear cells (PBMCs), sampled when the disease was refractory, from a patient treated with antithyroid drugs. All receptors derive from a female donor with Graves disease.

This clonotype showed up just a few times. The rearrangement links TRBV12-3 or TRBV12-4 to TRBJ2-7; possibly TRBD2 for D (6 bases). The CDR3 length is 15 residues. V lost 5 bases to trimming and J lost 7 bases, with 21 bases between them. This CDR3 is CASSAPGRNFLEQYF. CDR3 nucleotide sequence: TGTGCCAGCAGTGCTCCCGGGAGAAACTTTCTGGAGCAGTACTTC.

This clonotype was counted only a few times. The CDR3 loop is CASTTDRGYTDTQYF. CDR3 bases: TGTGCCAGCACCACGGACCGGGGGTACACAGATACGCAGTATTTT. This sequence joins TRBV7-2 and TRBJ2-3; possibly TRBD2 for D (6 bases). V lost 7 bases and J lost 2, with 16 bases in between. The germline gives CDR1 SGHTA, CDR2 FQGNSA. The CDR3 has 15 residues.